This record concerns one T cell receptor beta chain sequence. Its antigen is not identified. Profiling relied on immunoSEQ multiplex PCR, and the TCRdb table lists in-frame clones only, not all of them. The sample contains 160,000 or so clones, more than 75% of which appear only once. This entry comes from a study of cytomegalovirus exposure and HLA in healthy donors. Study-level results: Researchers counted around 170 TCR beta chains as cytomegalovirus-associated. Within the 100 to 150 validation repertoires, first-cohort TCR clusters tended to co-occur, according to a later analysis.

From the roughly 110-subject validation cohort, which was separate from the roughly 630-subject first cohort, the donors were drawn. Germline CDR1 reads SGHNT; CDR2 reads YYREEE (reference sequence). V dropped 4 bases and J dropped 0 bases, with 10 bases sitting between them. CDR3 length: 14 amino acids. The sequencing sample was made of PBMCs. V and J are TRBV5-4 and TRBJ1-1, with a possible D match to TRBD1 (6 bases). The sequence was obtained from a man younger than 30 in good health and CMV-seronegative. CDR3 coding DNA: TGTGCCAGCAGCCCGGACAGCTTGAACACTGAAGCTTTCTTT. Protein sequence: CASSPDSLNTEAFF.